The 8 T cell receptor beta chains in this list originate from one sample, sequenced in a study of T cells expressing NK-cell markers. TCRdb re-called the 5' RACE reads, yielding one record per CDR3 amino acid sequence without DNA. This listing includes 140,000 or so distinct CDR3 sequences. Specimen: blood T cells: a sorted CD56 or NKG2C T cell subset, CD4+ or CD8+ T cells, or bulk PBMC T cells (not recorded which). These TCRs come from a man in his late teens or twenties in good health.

The CDR3 spells CANSGGSYNEQFF. The J gene is TRBJ2-1, the V gene TRBV12-3 or TRBV12-4; TCRdb selects TRBD1, and the lack of DNA leaves this call unchecked. This CDR3 has 13 amino acids.

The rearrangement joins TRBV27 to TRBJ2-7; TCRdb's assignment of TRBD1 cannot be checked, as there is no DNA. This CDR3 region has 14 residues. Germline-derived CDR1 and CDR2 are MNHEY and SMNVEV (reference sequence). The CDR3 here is CAARVAGRNYEQYF.

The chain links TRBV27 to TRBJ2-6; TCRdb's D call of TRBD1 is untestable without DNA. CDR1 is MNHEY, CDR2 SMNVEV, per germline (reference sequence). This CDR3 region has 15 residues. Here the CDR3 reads CASSMTGTGANVLTF.

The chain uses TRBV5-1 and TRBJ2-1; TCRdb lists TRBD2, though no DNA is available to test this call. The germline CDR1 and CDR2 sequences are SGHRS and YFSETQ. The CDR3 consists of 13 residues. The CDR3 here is CASKLAGFNEQFF.

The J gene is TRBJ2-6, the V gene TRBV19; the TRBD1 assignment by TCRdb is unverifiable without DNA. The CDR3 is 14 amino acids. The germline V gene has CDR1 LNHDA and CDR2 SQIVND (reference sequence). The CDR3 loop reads CATRGGTGANVLTF.

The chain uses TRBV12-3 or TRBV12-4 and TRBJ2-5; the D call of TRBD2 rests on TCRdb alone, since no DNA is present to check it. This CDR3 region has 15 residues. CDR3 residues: CASTSRLLAEETQYF.

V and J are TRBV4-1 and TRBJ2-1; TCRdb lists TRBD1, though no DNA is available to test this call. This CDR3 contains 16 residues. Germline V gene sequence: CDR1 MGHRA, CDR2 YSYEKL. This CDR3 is CASSQAGGAVYNEQFF.

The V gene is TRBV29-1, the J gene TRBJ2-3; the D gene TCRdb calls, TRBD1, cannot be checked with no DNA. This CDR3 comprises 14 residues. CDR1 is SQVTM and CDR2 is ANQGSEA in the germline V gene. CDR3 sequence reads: CSVEGDRGTDTQYF.